What follows are 24 T cell receptor beta chains derived from one specimen sequenced in a study of shared clonotypes between healthy human individuals. Assay used: immunoSEQ multiplex PCR; TCRdb lists only in-frame clones, some missing. The sample yields about 1.4 million clones, around 97% seen once. Input material: naive CD4+ T cells sorted from blood. Subset reported: CD45RA+ positively selected. The receptors derive from a young man in good health.

This chain links TRBV29-1 with TRBJ2-3, with 7 bases aligning to TRBD2. This CDR3 has 14 residues. V shed 2 bases, J shed 6 bases, and the junction held 8 bases outside the gene matches. In germline, CDR1 is SQVTM, CDR2 ANQGSEA. CDR3 protein: CSVEFRGRSDTQYF. Here the CDR3 DNA reads TGCAGCGTTGAATTCCGCGGGAGATCGGATACGCAGTATTTT.

The chain links TRBV28 to TRBJ1-2; D is undetermined. Germline CDR1 and CDR2: MDHEN and SYDVKM. Between the trimmed V and J ends, which lost 4 bases and 4 bases, there was a span of 7 bases. This CDR3 spans 12 amino acids. Here the CDR3 reads CASSSDTYGYTF. As DNA, the CDR3 is TGTGCCAGCAGTTCAGACACCTATGGCTACACCTTC.

The rearrangement joins TRBV7-2 to TRBJ2-1; D might be TRBD2 (6 bases). CDR3 length equals 13 residues. Trimming stripped 5 bases from V and 6 bases from J, with 11 bases between. The germline V gene encodes CDR1 SGHTA and CDR2 FQGNSA. DNA for the CDR3: TGTGCCAGCAGCCCCCCACTAGCCAATGAGCAGTTCTTC. It encodes CASSPPLANEQFF.

The chain couples TRBV10-3 to TRBJ2-2; possibly TRBD2 for D (6 bases). The CDR3 sequence is 16 residues long. V was cut by 3 bases and J by 6 bases, with 17 bases left in between. Germline values: CDR1 ENHRY, CDR2 SYGVKD. CDR3 sequence reads: CAISDSLALESGELFF. CDR3 sequence (DNA): TGTGCCATCAGTGACAGTCTAGCGTTAGAATCCGGGGAGCTGTTTTTT.

The V and J genes are TRBV9 and TRBJ2-1; weak D call: TRBD2 (6 bases). Trimming cost V 0 bases and J 4 bases, with 29 bases left between them. The CDR3 is made up of 21 amino acids. CDR1 and CDR2 (germline): SGDLS, YYNGEE. The CDR3 loop is CASSVGVASVNGLWLYNEQFF. In nucleotides, the CDR3 is TGTGCCAGCAGCGTAGGGGTAGCGTCTGTTAATGGACTATGGTTATACAATGAGCAGTTCTTC. Based on the CDR3 plus reference TRBV9 and TRBJ2-1, the full variable domain is DSGVTQTPKHLITATGQRVTLRCSPRSGDLSVYWYQQSLDQGLQFLIQYYNGEERAKGNILERFSAQQFPDLHSELNLSSLELGDSALYFCASSVGVASVNGLWLYNEQFFGPGTRLTVL.

The chain combines TRBV7-8 with TRBJ1-1; TRBD1 matches at 11 bases. With V trimmed by 5 bases and J by 5 bases, 4 bases remained unmatched. The CDR3 sequence is 14 residues long. Germline lookup yields CDR1 SGHVS and CDR2 FQNEAQ. CDR3 in DNA: TGTGCCAGCAGCAACCGGGACAGGGGGACTGAAGCTTTCTTT. Protein sequence: CASSNRDRGTEAFF.

The V gene is TRBV2, the J gene TRBJ2-7; D tentatively reads TRBD1 or TRBD2 (5 bases each). The CDR3 runs to 15 residues. Deletions cut 7 bases from V and 0 bases from J, with 16 bases between. Germline CDR1 SNHLY, CDR2 FYNNEI. For the CDR3, the DNA is TGTGCCAGCAAAGAAGCCCCGGGACGCTCCTACGAGCAGTACTTC. Encoded protein: CASKEAPGRSYEQYF. Combining the CDR3 with reference TRBV2 and TRBJ2-7 gives the whole variable domain EPEVTQTPSHQVTQMGQEVILRCVPISNHLYFYWYRQILGQKVEFLVSFYNNEISEKSEIFDDQFSVERPDGSNFTLKIRSTKLEDSAMYFCASKEAPGRSYEQYFGPGTRLTVT.

The gene calls are TRBV5-1 and TRBJ2-1; 12 bases are shared with TRBD2. This CDR3 has 17 residues. CDR1 SGHRS and CDR2 YFSETQ come from the germline V gene. After removal of 4 bases from V and 2 bases from J, the junction contained 7 bases not matched to a gene. The CDR3 coding sequence is TGCGCCAGCAGCCGAGGGACTAGCGGGCCGCCCTACAATGAGCAGTTCTTC. Its protein is CASSRGTSGPPYNEQFF.

The chain employs TRBV28 and TRBJ1-1; no reliable D call. Germline V gene data show CDR1 as MDHEN and CDR2 as SYDVKM. CDR3 length: 16 amino acids. With 2 bases removed from V and 7 bases from J, the gap between germline ends came to 20 bases. CDR3: CASSLAGAESAGEAFF. For the CDR3, the DNA is TGTGCCAGCAGTTTAGCTGGAGCGGAGTCCGCTGGTGAAGCTTTCTTT.

This chain connects TRBV6-6 to TRBJ1-5; unclear D gene. The CDR3 contains 16 residues. Germline assignment: CDR1 MNHNY and CDR2 SVGAGI (reference sequence). Trimming took 0 bases from V and 2 from J, leaving 11 bases between them. CDR3: CASSYSARAGNQPQHF. DNA of the CDR3: TGTGCCAGCAGTTACTCGGCTAGGGCGGGCAATCAGCCCCAGCATTTT.

The chain uses TRBV6-5 and TRBJ2-7; 7 bases match TRBD2. The junction had 12 bases not matched to a gene; V was cut back by 2 bases and J by 8 bases. CDR3 length: 15 amino acids. CDR1 and CDR2 from the germline V gene are MNHEY and SVGAGI. CDR3 DNA sequence: TGTGCCAGCAGTTACACTAGCGTCGCTTCTCGCAAGCAGTACTTC. The encoded protein is CASSYTSVASRKQYF.

This clone was observed a handful of times. This same CDR3 is encoded by further DNA sequences in the sample. The rearrangement links TRBV28 to TRBJ2-7, with D hard to call. The CDR3 contains 11 residues. V lost 2 bases, J lost 5 bases, and 4 bases lay in between. CDR1 is MDHEN and CDR2 is SYDVKM in the germline V gene. Written as DNA, the CDR3 is TGTGCCAGCAGTTTAACCCACGAGCAGTACTTC. Amino acids: CASSLTHEQYF.

The chain uses TRBV5-1 and TRBJ2-7, with D perhaps TRBD1 (6 bases). The germline CDR1 and CDR2 sequences are SGHRS and YFSETQ. V gave up 3 bases and J gave up 2 bases, with 12 bases separating them. The CDR3 runs 14 residues. CDR3 protein: CASSSPGQTYEQYF. CDR3 nucleotide sequence: TGCGCCAGCAGCTCACCGGGACAAACCTACGAGCAGTACTTC.

The chain links TRBV20-1 to TRBJ2-3; D may be TRBD2 (6 bases). The CDR3 is 10 residues long. Germline V gene sequence: CDR1 DFQATT, CDR2 SNEGSKA (reference sequence). Trimming took 2 bases from V and 14 from J, leaving 11 bases between them. CDR3 in amino acids: CSARRELAYF. The CDR3 DNA reads TGCAGTGCTAGACGGGAGTTAGCGTATTTT.

The CDR3 DNA sequence: TGTGCCAGCAGCCCCCTCGGACAATCATACGAGCAGTACTTC. Its protein is CASSPLGQSYEQYF. The rearrangement links TRBV9 to TRBJ2-7; D may be TRBD1 (5 bases). V shed 4 bases and J shed 4 bases, with 15 bases lying between them. The germline gives CDR1 SGDLS, CDR2 YYNGEE. This CDR3 is built from 14 residues. Full variable domain (remainder filled in from reference TRBV9 and TRBJ2-7): DSGVTQTPKHLITATGQRVTLRCSPRSGDLSVYWYQQSLDQGLQFLIQYYNGEERAKGNILERFSAQQFPDLHSELNLSSLELGDSALYFCASSPLGQSYEQYFGPGTRLTVT.

This chain connects TRBV15 to TRBJ1-3; unclear D gene. V was clipped by 3 bases and J by 0 bases, with 9 bases between them. The CDR3 consists of 15 residues. Germline CDR1 and CDR2: LNHNV and YYDKDF (reference sequence). The CDR3 bases are TGTGCCACCAGCAGGGACGGGTACTCTGGAAACACCATATATTTT. Translating it yields CATSRDGYSGNTIYF.

The rearrangement links TRBV18 to TRBJ2-3; 11 bases map to TRBD2. Germline V CDR1 and CDR2: KGHSH, LQKENI. The CDR3 spans 15 residues. Unmatched junction bases numbered 7, after V lost 5 bases and J lost 6 bases. DNA for the CDR3: TGTGCCAGCTCATCCTCGGGACTAGCGGTTGATACGCAGTATTTT. This sequence encodes CASSSSGLAVDTQYF.

The rearrangement joins TRBV5-1 to TRBJ2-3; 13 bases align to TRBD2. CDR1 SGHRS and CDR2 YFSETQ come from the germline V gene. There are 18 residues in the CDR3. J lost 3 bases, V lost 3 bases, and 10 bases had no gene match. The CDR3 here is CASSSAKGLAGATDTQYF. Here the CDR3 DNA reads TGCGCCAGCAGCTCTGCCAAAGGACTAGCGGGAGCAACAGATACGCAGTATTTT. Based on the CDR3 plus reference TRBV5-1 and TRBJ2-3, the full variable domain is KAGVTQTPRYLIKTRGQQVTLSCSPISGHRSVSWYQQTPGQGLQFLFEYFSETQRNKGNFPGRFSGRQFSNSRSEMNVSTLELGDSALYLCASSSAKGLAGATDTQYFGPGTRLTVL.

This rearrangement joins TRBV6-1 to TRBJ1-5; TRBD1 aligns across 10 bases. The ends lost 4 bases at V and 7 bases at J; junction bases unmatched: 4. The germline gives CDR1 MNHNS, CDR2 SASEGT. This CDR3 is built from 14 residues. Here the CDR3 reads CASSVGQGGQPQHF. CDR3 coding DNA: TGTGCCAGCAGTGTCGGACAGGGGGGCCAGCCCCAGCATTTT.

The rearrangement links TRBV10-1 to TRBJ2-7; TRBD1 aligns across 8 bases. Germline-derived CDR1 and CDR2 are WNHNN and SYGVQD (reference sequence). The CDR3 contains 15 residues. Trimming took 6 bases from V and 0 from J; bases not matched to a gene: 7. As DNA, the CDR3 is TGCGCCAGCAGACCGACAGGGGCTCCCTCCTACGAGCAGTACTTC. Translating gives CASRPTGAPSYEQYF.

The gene calls are TRBV10-3 and TRBJ1-2, with TRBD1 matching over 10 bases. V gave up 4 bases and J gave up 2 bases; unmatched junction bases: 1. The CDR3 has 14 amino acids. Germline V gives CDR1 ENHRY, CDR2 SYGVKD. Here the CDR3 DNA reads TGTGCCATCAGTGCGGGACAGGGGAACTATGGCTACACCTTC. This sequence encodes CAISAGQGNYGYTF.

This clone was observed once. The sample holds other DNA sequences that translate to the same CDR3. The V and J genes are TRBV18 and TRBJ1-1; no clear D. The CDR3 has 14 residues. CDR1 is KGHSH, CDR2 LQKENI, per germline. Trimming took off 3 bases at V and 1 base at J, with 9 bases between the two ends. CDR3 in amino acids: CASSPQPENTEAFF. The CDR3 nucleotides read TGTGCCAGCTCACCGCAACCCGAGAACACTGAAGCTTTCTTT.

The chain recombines TRBV5-6 with TRBJ2-2; TRBD2 matches at 7 bases. CDR1 is SGHDT, CDR2 YYEEEE, per germline. The length of the CDR3 is 14 residues. Trimming cost V 6 bases and J 6 bases; bases outside gene matches: 8. CDR3 in DNA: TGTGCCAGCAATGGGGCAGGGAGGGCCGGGGAGCTGTTTTTT. Its protein product is CASNGAGRAGELFF.

The chain couples TRBV7-9 to TRBJ2-7; D not certain. CDR3 length: 14 residues. V dropped 4 bases and J dropped 2 bases, with 12 bases sitting between them. CDR1 and CDR2 (germline): SEHNR, FQNEAQ (reference sequence). CDR3 in DNA: TGTGCCAGCAGCTCCCGGATTAGTCCCTACGAGCAGTACTTC. Its protein product is CASSSRISPYEQYF.